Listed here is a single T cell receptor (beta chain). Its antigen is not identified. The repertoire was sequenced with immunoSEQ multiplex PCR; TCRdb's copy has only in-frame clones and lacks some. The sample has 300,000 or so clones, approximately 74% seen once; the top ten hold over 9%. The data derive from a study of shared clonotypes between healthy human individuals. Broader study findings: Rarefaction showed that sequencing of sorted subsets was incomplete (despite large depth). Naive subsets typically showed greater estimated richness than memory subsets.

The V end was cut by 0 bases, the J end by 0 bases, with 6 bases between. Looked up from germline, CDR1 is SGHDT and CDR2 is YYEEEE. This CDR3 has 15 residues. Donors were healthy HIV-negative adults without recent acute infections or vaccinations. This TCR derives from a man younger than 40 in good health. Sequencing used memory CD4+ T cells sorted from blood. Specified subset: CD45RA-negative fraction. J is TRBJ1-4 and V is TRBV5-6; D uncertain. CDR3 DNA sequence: TGTGCCAGCAGCTTGGTAGATGCAACTAATGAAAAACTGTTTTTT. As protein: CASSLVDATNEKLFF.